The 28 T cell receptor beta chains below come from one sample, sequenced in a study of CD8 T cells in Susac syndrome. Random hexamers were used to reverse transcribe an amount of roughly 0.5 to 1 ug RNA. TCRdb used MiXCR to reprocess the immunoSEQ multiplex PCR reads, holding one entry per CDR3 protein. This sample has around 200,000 distinct CDR3 sequences, with 85% to 95% found just once. Sequencing input: CD4+ T cells from PBMCs. These TCRs come from a human donor in good health.

This sequence joins TRBV20-1 and TRBJ2-1, with D unresolved. Germline V lookup: CDR1 DFQATT, CDR2 SNEGSKA (reference sequence). The CDR3 extends over 11 amino acids. Trimming took off 0 bases at V and 8 bases at J, with 5 bases between the two ends. CDR3 protein: CSARDDDEQFF. DNA for the CDR3: TGCAGTGCTAGAGATGACGATGAGCAGTTCTTC.

This sequence joins TRBV20-1 and TRBJ2-1; 12 positions agree with TRBD2. Germline CDR1 and CDR2: DFQATT and SNEGSKA (reference sequence). This CDR3 is 15 amino acids long. After removal of 5 bases from V and 8 bases from J, the junction contained 10 bases not matched to a gene. CDR3 protein: CSAGPGLAGFDEQFF. Here the CDR3 DNA reads TGCAGTGCTGGGCCCGGACTAGCGGGATTCGATGAGCAGTTCTTC.

This chain connects TRBV18 to TRBJ2-1; tentative D call: TRBD1 (5 bases). V lost 3 bases and J 4 bases, leaving 16 bases between the germline ends. Germline-derived CDR1 and CDR2 are KGHSH and LQKENI. This CDR3 is 16 amino acids long. The DNA for the CDR3 is TGTGCCAGCTCACCTGACAGTGTTGGCGCATACAATGAGCAGTTCTTC. This codes for CASSPDSVGAYNEQFF.

The rearrangement links TRBV30 to TRBJ1-2; D gene unclear. From germline, CDR1 is GTSNPN and CDR2 SVGIG (reference sequence). The CDR3 is 13 residues long. V dropped 2 bases and J dropped 4 bases, with 11 bases sitting between them. CDR3 in DNA: TGTGCCTGGAGTCAACGCAGCACCTATGGCTACACCTTC. It specifies CAWSQRSTYGYTF.

The chain employs TRBV9 and TRBJ1-1; no firm D call. Germline V CDR1 and CDR2: SGDLS, YYNGEE. This CDR3 is 14 amino acids long. The germline V and J ends were trimmed by 1 base and 4 bases, with 11 bases remaining between them. The CDR3 loop is CASSVFRDGTEAFF. CDR3 DNA sequence: TGTGCCAGCAGCGTATTTAGGGATGGCACTGAAGCTTTCTTT.

V is TRBV30 and J is TRBJ2-4, with D possibly being TRBD2 (5 bases). Germline CDR1 reads GTSNPN; CDR2 reads SVGIG (reference sequence). The ends were cut back, 5 bases at V and 5 bases at J, with 19 bases in the middle. The CDR3 sequence is 15 residues long. The CDR3 sequence: CAWGGLGPEENIQYF. As DNA, the CDR3 is TGTGCCTGGGGAGGTTTGGGCCCCGAGGAAAACATTCAGTACTTC.

The chain combines TRBV12-3 or TRBV12-4 with TRBJ1-1; D is unclear. The V end lost 3 bases, the J end lost 4 bases, and 9 bases lay between the germline ends. The CDR3 runs to 13 residues. This chain's CDR3 is CASSFGPRTEAFF. The CDR3 coding sequence is TGTGCCAGCAGTTTTGGGCCTCGCACTGAAGCTTTCTTT.

On this clonotype itself: A junction end diverges from the germline sequence, so it may reflect a read error. In DNA, the CDR3 is TGTGCCAGCAGCTTCGGGGGGAACACTGAAGCTTTCTTT. Its protein product is CASSFGGNTEAFF. This chain links TRBV5-1 with TRBJ1-1, with a tentative D call TRBD1 (5 bases). The CDR3 totals 13 residues. From germline, CDR1 is SGHRS and CDR2 YFSETQ.

This chain uses TRBV7-9 with TRBJ1-2; D is possibly TRBD1 (6 bases). Germline V lookup: CDR1 SEHNR, CDR2 FQNEAQ (reference sequence). V lost 1 base, J lost 0 bases, and 12 bases lay in between. CDR3 length: 16 amino acids. The chain's CDR3 is CASSLGQGQSNYGYTF. The CDR3 bases are TGTGCCAGCAGCTTAGGGCAGGGGCAATCTAACTATGGCTACACCTTC.

The chain links TRBV14 to TRBJ2-3; tentative D call: TRBD1 (5 bases). The germline V and J ends were trimmed by 1 base and 2 bases, with 10 bases remaining between them. The CDR3 length is 15 residues. The germline gives CDR1 SGHDN, CDR2 FVKESK. CDR3 amino acids: CASSQARAFTDTQYF. CDR3 sequence (DNA): TGTGCCAGCAGCCAAGCCAGGGCCTTCACAGATACGCAGTATTTT.

The chain uses TRBV28 and TRBJ2-7; 7 bases are shared with TRBD2. Losses at the gene ends were 2 bases for V and 0 bases for J; bases not matched to a gene: 4. Germline CDR1 is MDHEN and CDR2 is SYDVKM. This CDR3 has 15 amino acids. The CDR3 DNA reads TGTGCCAGCAGTTTACCCGGGGGGAGCTCCTACGAGCAGTACGTC. It translates to CASSLPGGSSYEQYV.

The CDR3: CATSGQLAGVVREQFF. The CDR3 DNA is TGTGCCACCAGCGGACAACTAGCGGGAGTGGTTCGTGAGCAGTTCTTC. The chain uses TRBV15 and TRBJ2-1, with 11 bases that match TRBD2. Germline V gene data show CDR1 as LNHNV and CDR2 as YYDKDF (reference sequence). The CDR3 totals 16 residues. The V segment lost 5 bases and the J segment 9 bases; nucleotides outside the gene matches: 12.

This clonotype was detected only a few times. The chain couples TRBV9 to TRBJ2-5; no reliable D call. The length of the CDR3 is 12 residues. From germline, CDR1 is SGDLS and CDR2 YYNGEE. V was shortened by 0 bases and J by 4 bases, with 4 bases between the two germline ends. Written as DNA, the CDR3 is TGTGCCAGCAGCGTAGCTGGAGAGACCCAGTACTTC. Translation: CASSVAGETQYF.

The chain joins TRBV29-1 to TRBJ1-2, with D tentatively TRBD1 (5 bases). Germline assignment: CDR1 SQVTM and CDR2 ANQGSEA. This CDR3 region has 11 residues. V was trimmed by 7 bases and J by 6 bases, leaving 12 bases between them. CDR3 in amino acids: CSGGVDNGYTF. In DNA, the CDR3 is TGCAGCGGGGGAGTGGACAATGGCTACACCTTC.

The gene calls are TRBV29-1 and TRBJ1-2; D is unresolved. The CDR3 runs 13 residues. Looked up from germline, CDR1 is SQVTM and CDR2 is ANQGSEA. The V and J ends lost 6 bases and 1 base respectively, with 12 bases between them. This CDR3 reads CSVPTSFNYGYTF. In DNA form, the CDR3 reads TGCAGCGTCCCGACGAGTTTTAACTATGGCTACACCTTC.

This chain uses TRBV19 with TRBJ1-5; no firm D call. From germline, CDR1 is LNHDA and CDR2 SQIVND (reference sequence). V lost 3 bases and J lost 6, with 6 bases in between. This CDR3 is built from 12 residues. The CDR3 region has the DNA TGTGCCAGTAGTATTTTCGGTCAGCCCCAGCATTTT. Amino acid sequence: CASSIFGQPQHF.

In this sample, this clonotype turned up once. The rearrangement joins TRBV27 to TRBJ2-5; D is unresolved. V lost 6 bases and J 0 bases, leaving 8 bases between the germline ends. Germline V gene sequence: CDR1 MNHEY, CDR2 SMNVEV (reference sequence). The CDR3 is 13 residues long. CDR3 nucleotide sequence: TGTGCCAGCAGCAACTTAGACCAAGAGACCCAGTACTTC. Protein product: CASSNLDQETQYF.

The rearrangement uses TRBV27 and TRBJ2-1; 8 bases agree with TRBD2. The junction had 9 bases not matched to a gene; V was cut back by 5 bases and J by 9 bases. Germline CDR1 and CDR2: MNHEY and SMNVEV (reference sequence). There are 14 residues in the CDR3. CDR3 sequence (DNA): TGTGCCAGCAGTCGACCGGGGGGGCGGATTGAGCAGTTCTTC. This sequence encodes CASSRPGGRIEQFF.

This chain joins TRBV4-2 and TRBJ2-4; 9 bases align to TRBD2. This CDR3 region has 17 residues. Trimming cost V 0 bases and J 5 bases; bases outside gene matches: 8. Germline CDR1 LGHNA, CDR2 YNFKEQ. The CDR3 is CASSQDLSGRGENIQYF. CDR3 coding DNA: TGTGCCAGCAGCCAAGATCTTAGCGGGAGAGGGGAAAACATTCAGTACTTC.

This chain uses TRBV5-1 with TRBJ1-2; maybe TRBD1 (6 bases). CDR1 is SGHRS, CDR2 YFSETQ, per germline. The CDR3 consists of 13 residues. Trimming pared 2 bases from V and 4 bases from J, leaving 9 bases between. The CDR3 sequence is CASSLNRVYGYTF. The CDR3 nucleotides read TGCGCCAGCAGCTTAAACAGGGTCTATGGCTACACCTTC. The full variable domain, rest sourced from reference TRBV5-1 and TRBJ1-2, is KAGVTQTPRYLIKTRGQQVTLSCSPISGHRSVSWYQQTPGQGLQFLFEYFSETQRNKGNFPGRFSGRQFSNSRSEMNVSTLELGDSALYLCASSLNRVYGYTFGSGTRLTVV.

The CDR3 DNA reads TGTGCCAGCAGTCTTAGGGGGCCGTACACCGGGGAGCTGTTTTTT. Its protein product is CASSLRGPYTGELFF. This rearrangement joins TRBV6-2 or TRBV6-3 to TRBJ2-2; 7 nucleotides agree with TRBD1. CDR3 length: 15 residues. V shed 5 bases, J shed 3 bases, and the junction held 6 bases outside the gene matches. Per the germline V gene, CDR1 is MNHEY and CDR2 is SVGEGT.

This chain links TRBV20-1 with TRBJ2-5, with D unresolved. Trimming left V 0 bases short and J 0 bases short, with 11 bases between. CDR3 length: 15 amino acids. Germline V CDR1 and CDR2: DFQATT, SNEGSKA (reference sequence). CDR3 nucleotide sequence: TGCAGTGCTAGAGACCCGGAAGCGTACCAAGAGACCCAGTACTTC. This sequence encodes CSARDPEAYQETQYF.

The rearrangement links TRBV29-1 to TRBJ2-6; D is unresolved. The germline gives CDR1 SQVTM, CDR2 ANQGSEA. This CDR3 spans 13 amino acids. Trimming cost V 6 bases and J 0 bases, with 6 bases left between them. The CDR3 here is CSVTISGANVLTF. The CDR3 nucleotides are TGCAGCGTGACAATCTCTGGGGCCAACGTCCTGACTTTC.

The CDR3 region is CATSREKTRDNSPLHF. DNA for the CDR3: TGTGCCACCAGCAGAGAGAAGACCCGGGATAATTCACCCCTCCACTTT. J is TRBJ1-6 and V is TRBV15; unclear D gene. The CDR3 runs to 16 residues. Germline V gives CDR1 LNHNV, CDR2 YYDKDF (reference sequence). V was cut by 0 bases and J by 5 bases, with 11 bases left in between. The whole variable domain, remainder taken from reference TRBV15 and TRBJ1-6, is DAMVIQNPRYQVTQFGKPVTLSCSQTLNHNVMYWYQQKSSQAPKLLFHYYDKDFNNEADTPDNFQSRRPNTSFCFLDIRSPGLGDTAMYLCATSREKTRDNSPLHFGNGTRLTVT.

This sequence joins TRBV3-1 and TRBJ1-2, with 10 bases lining up with TRBD1. Trimming removed 5 bases from V and 7 bases from J; junction bases left unmatched: 4. The CDR3 covers 13 residues. The germline CDR1 and CDR2 sequences are LGHDT and YNNKEL (reference sequence). CDR3 residues: CASSGRQGAGYTF. CDR3 DNA sequence: TGTGCCAGCAGCGGCAGACAGGGGGCTGGCTACACCTTC. Full variable domain (remainder filled in from reference TRBV3-1 and TRBJ1-2): DTAVSQTPKYLVTQMGNDKSIKCEQNLGHDTMYWYKQDSKKFLKIMFSYNNKELIINETVPNRFSPKSPDKAHLNLHINSLELGDSAVYFCASSGRQGAGYTFGSGTRLTVV.

The chain joins TRBV3-1 to TRBJ2-3; D unclear. Per germline, CDR1 LGHDT and CDR2 YNNKEL (reference sequence). Trimming removed 0 bases from V and 4 bases from J, with 8 bases in between. CDR3 size: 14 residues. Written as DNA, the CDR3 is TGTGCCAGCAGCCAAGAAGGGATCTCAGATACGCAGTATTTT. This translates into CASSQEGISDTQYF.

This chain links TRBV3-1 with TRBJ2-3; a possible D gene is TRBD1 (5 bases). V shed 6 bases and J shed 8 bases, with 15 bases lying between them. The CDR3 has 13 residues. Germline CDR1 is LGHDT and CDR2 is YNNKEL (reference sequence). CDR3 region: CASSSQGGSTQYF. The DNA for the CDR3 is TGTGCCAGCAGTTCCCAGGGTGGAAGTACGCAGTATTTT.

The chain recombines TRBV5-1 with TRBJ1-1; D is perhaps TRBD1 (6 bases). V lost 4 bases, J lost 6 bases, and 16 bases lay in between. The germline V gene has CDR1 SGHRS and CDR2 YFSETQ. There are 14 residues in the CDR3. The DNA for the CDR3 is TGCGCCAGCAGCCAGAATTTGGGGGCCGCTGAAGCTTTCTTT. Protein: CASSQNLGAAEAFF.